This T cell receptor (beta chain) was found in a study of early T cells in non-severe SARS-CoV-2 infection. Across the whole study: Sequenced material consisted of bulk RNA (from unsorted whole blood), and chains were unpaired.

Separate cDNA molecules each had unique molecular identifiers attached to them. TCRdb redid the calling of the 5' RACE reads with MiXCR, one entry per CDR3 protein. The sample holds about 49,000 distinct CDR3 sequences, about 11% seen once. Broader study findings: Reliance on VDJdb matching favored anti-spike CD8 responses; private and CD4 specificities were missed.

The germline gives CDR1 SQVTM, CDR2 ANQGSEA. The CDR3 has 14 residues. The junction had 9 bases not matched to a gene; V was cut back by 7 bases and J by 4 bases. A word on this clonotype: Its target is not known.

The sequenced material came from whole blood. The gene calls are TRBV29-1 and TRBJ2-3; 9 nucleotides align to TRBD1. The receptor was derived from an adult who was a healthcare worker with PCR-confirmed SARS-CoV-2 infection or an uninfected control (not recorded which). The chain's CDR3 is CSARDREVADTQYF. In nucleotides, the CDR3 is TGCAGCGCAAGGGACAGGGAAGTCGCAGATACGCAGTATTTT.